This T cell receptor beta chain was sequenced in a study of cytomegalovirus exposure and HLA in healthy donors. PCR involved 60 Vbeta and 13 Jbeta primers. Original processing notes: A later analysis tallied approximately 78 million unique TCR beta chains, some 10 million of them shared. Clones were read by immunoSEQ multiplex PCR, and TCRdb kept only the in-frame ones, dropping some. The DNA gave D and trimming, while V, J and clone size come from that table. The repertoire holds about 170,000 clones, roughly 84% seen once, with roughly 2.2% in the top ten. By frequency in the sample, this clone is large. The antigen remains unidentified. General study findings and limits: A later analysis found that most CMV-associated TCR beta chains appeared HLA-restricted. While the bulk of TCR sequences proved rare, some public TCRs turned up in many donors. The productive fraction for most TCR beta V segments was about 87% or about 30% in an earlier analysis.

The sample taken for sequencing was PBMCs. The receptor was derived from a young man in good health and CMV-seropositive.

CDR3: CASSLDISRIYEQYF. In DNA form, the CDR3 reads TGTGCCAGCAGTTTAGACATCAGCAGGATCTACGAGCAGTACTTC. The chain uses TRBV27 and TRBJ2-7; D unresolved. V lost 2 bases and J lost 3, with 14 bases in between. The germline V gene encodes CDR1 MNHEY and CDR2 SMNVEV (reference sequence). CDR3 length equals 15 residues.